The 5 T cell receptor beta chains presented below share a single source sample, sequenced in a study of shared clonotypes between healthy human individuals (dated by TCRdb to 2018 to 2021). To prepare the library, the immunoSEQ multiplex PCR assay was applied. Held by TCRdb, this immuneACCESS table contains in-frame sequences only and omits some clones. Under half of the omission traces to an unresolved V gene where checked; the cause of the rest is unknown. For this sample the table gives 300,000 to 400,000 clones, of which approximately 79% were detected only once. The top ten clones comprise 10% of the sample. The sequencing input was memory CD4+ T cells sorted from blood. The cell subset or site label of this sample denotes: CD45RA-negative fraction. Receptor source: a man aged 25 to 40 in good health.

The chain employs TRBV30 and TRBJ2-6; D could derive from TRBD1 or TRBD2 (6 bases each). This CDR3 comprises 17 residues. Looked up from germline, CDR1 is GTSNPN and CDR2 is SVGIG (reference sequence). The V end lost 3 bases, the J end lost 2 bases, and 17 bases lay between the germline ends. As DNA, the CDR3 is TGTGCCTGGAGACGGTGGGCAAGGGGGGCTGGGGCCAACGTCCTGACTTTC. It translates to CAWRRWARGAGANVLTF.

J is TRBJ1-4 and V is TRBV2; a possible D gene is TRBD1 (5 bases). CDR1 and CDR2 (germline): SNHLY, FYNNEI. The CDR3 has 15 amino acids. The V and J ends lost 7 bases and 8 bases respectively, with 20 bases between them. CDR3 bases: TGTGCCAGCAAGGTTGGGGGAGAGGGAGAAGAAAAACTGTTTTTT. The encoded protein is CASKVGGEGEEKLFF.

The chain is built from TRBV7-9 and TRBJ2-7, with TRBD2 identical over 7 bases. Germline assignment: CDR1 SEHNR and CDR2 FQNEAQ (reference sequence). With 4 bases clipped from V and 3 bases from J, the junction kept 6 bases outside the gene matches. The CDR3 loop spans 14 amino acids. CDR3 sequence (DNA): TGTGCCAGCAGCTGGGGAGGGAGTGACTACGAGCAGTACTTC. Its translation: CASSWGGSDYEQYF.

The chain is built from TRBV4-1 and TRBJ1-4; possibly TRBD1 for D (6 bases). The CDR3 runs 16 residues. CDR1 MGHRA and CDR2 YSYEKL come from the germline V gene. Trimming pared 1 base from V and 0 bases from J, leaving 9 bases between. The CDR3 spells CASSQASGATNEKLFF. The CDR3 coding sequence is TGCGCCAGCAGCCAAGCCTCAGGGGCAACTAATGAAAAACTGTTTTTT.

The chain couples TRBV28 to TRBJ2-2; D unclear. Trimming cost V 7 bases and J 4 bases, with 10 bases left between them. This CDR3 comprises 13 residues. Germline values: CDR1 MDHEN, CDR2 SYDVKM. CDR3 nucleotides: TGTGCCAGCACCCAATCTTTCACCGGGGAGCTGTTTTTT. This encodes CASTQSFTGELFF.